Sequencing of this T cell receptor (beta chain) was carried out in a study of blood T cell repertoires in COVID-19. Across the study: Both acute and convalescent COVID-19 samples were obtained from the United States, Italy and Spain. In each case, the material was cDNA or gDNA derived from T cells, B-cell-depleted T cells, or PBMCs.

How the authors handled the data: Estimates of nucleated cell counts were drawn from the amplification of reference gene primers. Here immunoSEQ multiplex PCR was the method, and the copy in TCRdb shows in-frame clones only, minus some. From that table come the V and J calls and clone size; the DNA was used to work out D and trimming. The sample lists about 59,000 clones, around 79% seen once, with approximately 15% in the top ten. Within the sample, this clone is medium-sized. The source of this sequence is a woman in her 70s with acute or convalescent COVID-19. The specimen sequenced was peripheral blood.

The CDR3 DNA is TGCGCCAGCAGCTTGGGCGGACAGATGAACACTGAAGCTTTCTTT. Translation gives CASSLGGQMNTEAFF. The genes are TRBV5-1 and TRBJ1-1; D possibly corresponds to TRBD1 (6 bases). The CDR3 has 15 amino acids. Looked up from germline, CDR1 is SGHRS and CDR2 is YFSETQ. The V end lost 0 bases, the J end lost 0 bases, and 9 bases lay between the germline ends. Together with reference TRBV5-1 and TRBJ1-1, the CDR3 gives the full variable domain: KAGVTQTPRYLIKTRGQQVTLSCSPISGHRSVSWYQQTPGQGLQFLFEYFSETQRNKGNFPGRFSGRQFSNSRSEMNVSTLELGDSALYLCASSLGGQMNTEAFFGQGTRLTVV.